This passage covers 9 T cell receptor beta chains from one sample sequenced in a study of T cell clonotyping in hematopoietic cell transplantation. Sequenced by immunoSEQ multiplex PCR; TCRdb stores in-frame clones only, minus some. Of thousands of clones detected, about 85% appear once; the ten largest clones hold 22%. The input for sequencing was peripheral blood mononuclear cells, taken 180 days after allogeneic stem cell transplant. The receptors come from a male patient aged 60 to 75 who had an allogeneic stem cell transplant from an unrelated donor, so T cells may come from the graft donor. Some clones in this sample may be carry-over from other donors' samples.

The rearrangement joins TRBV6-6 to TRBJ2-1; the D gene is possibly TRBD1 (5 bases). Trimming took 7 bases from V and 0 from J, leaving 16 bases between them. This CDR3 contains 16 residues. From germline, CDR1 is MNHNY and CDR2 SVGAGI (reference sequence). In DNA, the CDR3 is TGTGCCAGCACCCACCCGGCAGGGCTCTCCTACAATGAGCAGTTCTTC. Translation gives CASTHPAGLSYNEQFF.

V is TRBV5-8 and J is TRBJ2-3; no firm D call. This CDR3 has 12 residues. Germline-derived CDR1 and CDR2 are SGHTS and YDEGEE. V was clipped by 4 bases and J by 5 bases, with 8 bases between them. The CDR3 sequence is CASSVKRDTQYF. Written as DNA, the CDR3 is TGTGCCAGCAGCGTGAAGAGAGATACGCAGTATTTT. The full variable domain, in which reference TRBV5-8 and TRBJ2-3 provide the parts outside the CDR3, is EAGVTQSPTHLIKTRGQQATLRCSPISGHTSVYWYQQALGLGLQFLLWYDEGEERNRGNFPPRFSGRQFPNYSSELNVNALELEDSALYLCASSVKRDTQYFGPGTRLTVL.

The gene calls are TRBV7-3 and TRBJ2-1, with D possibly called TRBD1 or TRBD2 (7 bases each). This CDR3 spans 14 amino acids. Deletions cut 8 bases from V and 0 bases from J, with 11 bases between. The germline CDR1 and CDR2 sequences are SGHTA and FQGTGA. The CDR3 here is CASAGDSSYNEQFF. The DNA of the CDR3 is TGTGCCAGCGCGGGGGACAGCTCCTACAATGAGCAGTTCTTC.

This sequence joins TRBV5-1 and TRBJ1-2; possible D gene TRBD1, 6 bases. V lost 0 bases and J 7 bases, leaving 22 bases between the germline ends. The germline V gene has CDR1 SGHRS and CDR2 YFSETQ. This CDR3 has 17 amino acids. The CDR3 nucleotides read TGCGCCAGCAGCTTGGCTGGGGGGACTGACAGGTTGAGTGGCTACACCTTC. As protein: CASSLAGGTDRLSGYTF.

The chain combines TRBV11-2 with TRBJ2-7; D unclear. Trimming removed 1 base at V and 5 bases at J, with 6 bases between. Germline lookup yields CDR1 SGHAT and CDR2 FQNNGV. The CDR3 is made up of 12 amino acids. Here the CDR3 reads CASSLVGNEQYF. The DNA of the CDR3 is TGTGCCAGCAGCTTAGTTGGGAACGAGCAGTACTTC.

V and J are TRBV6-5 and TRBJ1-3; D remains ambiguous. With 8 bases removed from V and 4 bases from J, the gap between germline ends came to 6 bases. CDR1 and CDR2 (germline): MNHEY, SVGAGI. The length of the CDR3 is 11 residues. The CDR3 coding sequence is TGTGCCAGCCGACTGGGAAACACCATATATTTT. Translating it yields CASRLGNTIYF.

This rearrangement joins TRBV6-5 to TRBJ2-2, with 8 bases lining up with TRBD2. Germline V gives CDR1 MNHEY, CDR2 SVGAGI. The CDR3 has 15 residues. Trimming took 6 bases from V and 5 from J; bases not matched to a gene: 8. DNA of the CDR3: TGTGCCAGCAGGCTCGGGGGGGCCGGAACCGGGGAGCTGTTTTTT. This codes for CASRLGGAGTGELFF.

J is TRBJ2-2 and V is TRBV6-5; 10 bases fit TRBD1. With V trimmed by 5 bases and J by 4 bases, 4 bases remained unmatched. Germline CDR1 is MNHEY and CDR2 is SVGAGI. This CDR3 has 15 amino acids. The CDR3, as DNA: TGTGCCAGCAGTCCGGGACAGGGGACCACCGGGGAGCTGTTTTTT. It is translated as CASSPGQGTTGELFF.

The V and J genes are TRBV28 and TRBJ1-1; 7 positions match TRBD1. Losses at the gene ends were 6 bases for V and 7 bases for J; bases not matched to a gene: 8. The CDR3 consists of 13 residues. CDR1 is MDHEN and CDR2 is SYDVKM in the germline V gene. The CDR3 spells CASSPRGGIEAFF. The CDR3 nucleotides read TGTGCCAGCAGCCCCAGGGGGGGTATTGAAGCTTTCTTT.